This TCR beta chain was identified in a study of T cell repertoires in cytomegalovirus infection. Findings and caveats of the study: Adding up the frequency of public TCR beta families identified people who carried CMV plus the relevant HLA. The ex vivo response was dominated by HLA-C-restricted CMV-specific TCR beta clonotypes.

MiXCR, applied by TCRdb to the reads, yields one record per CDR3 protein. The sample comprises about 600,000 distinct CDR3 sequences, 20% to 25% of which are singletons, and 7% to 9% rests with the top ten. This clonotype was seen a handful of times. Antigen specificity is unknown. The TCR was taken from a human donor in good health (CMV status not recorded). Some clones in this sample may be carry-over from other donors' samples. Sequenced: CD8+ T cells from PBMCs.

The CDR3: CASIFPPGTGTSGAYNEQFF. The CDR3 DNA reads TGTGCCAGCATCTTCCCTCCGGGGACCGGGACTAGCGGGGCCTACAATGAGCAGTTCTTC. The chain employs TRBV6-4 and TRBJ2-1; 13 bases agree with TRBD2. V dropped 7 bases and J dropped 2; count of bases not matched to a gene: 17. The CDR3 totals 20 residues. Germline V gene sequence: CDR1 MRHNA, CDR2 SNTAGT.